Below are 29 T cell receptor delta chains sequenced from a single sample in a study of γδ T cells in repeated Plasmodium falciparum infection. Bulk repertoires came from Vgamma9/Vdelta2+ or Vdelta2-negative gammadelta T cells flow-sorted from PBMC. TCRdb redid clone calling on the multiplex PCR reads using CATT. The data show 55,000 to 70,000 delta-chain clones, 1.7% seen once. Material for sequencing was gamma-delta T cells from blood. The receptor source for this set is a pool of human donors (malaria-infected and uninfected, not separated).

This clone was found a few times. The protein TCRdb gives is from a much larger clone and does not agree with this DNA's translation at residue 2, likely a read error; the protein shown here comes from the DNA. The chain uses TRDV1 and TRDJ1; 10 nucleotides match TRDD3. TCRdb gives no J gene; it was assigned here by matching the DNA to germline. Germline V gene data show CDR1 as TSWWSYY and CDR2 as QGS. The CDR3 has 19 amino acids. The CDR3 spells CSLGGQIVLGDRKSDKLIF. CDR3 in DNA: TGTTCTCTTGGGGGACAAATAGTCCTGGGGGATAGGAAATCCGATAAACTCATCTTT.

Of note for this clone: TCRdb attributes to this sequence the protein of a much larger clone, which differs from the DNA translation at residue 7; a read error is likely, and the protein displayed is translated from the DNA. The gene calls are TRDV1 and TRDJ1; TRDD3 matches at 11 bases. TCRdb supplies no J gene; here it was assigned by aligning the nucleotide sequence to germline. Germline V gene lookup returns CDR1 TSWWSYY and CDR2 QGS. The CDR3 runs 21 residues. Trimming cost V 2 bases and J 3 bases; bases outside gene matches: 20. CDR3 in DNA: TGTGCTCTTGGGGAAAGTGTCCTACAAAACATTTGGGGGATACGCGCCGATAAACTCATCTTT. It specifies CALGESVLQNIWGIRADKLIF.

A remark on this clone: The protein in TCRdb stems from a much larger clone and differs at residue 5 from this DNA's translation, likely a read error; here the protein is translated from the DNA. The CDR3 nucleotides are TGTGCTCTTGTGGTTTCCGTCTTCACCGATAAACTCATCTTT. Translation gives CALVVSVFTDKLIF. The chain couples TRDV1 to TRDJ1; the D is unclear. TCRdb carries no J gene annotation; the J gene was assigned here by matching the DNA with germline. The CDR3 has 14 residues. CDR1 is TSWWSYY, CDR2 QGS, per germline. V was shortened by 7 bases and J by 1 base, with 13 bases between the two germline ends.

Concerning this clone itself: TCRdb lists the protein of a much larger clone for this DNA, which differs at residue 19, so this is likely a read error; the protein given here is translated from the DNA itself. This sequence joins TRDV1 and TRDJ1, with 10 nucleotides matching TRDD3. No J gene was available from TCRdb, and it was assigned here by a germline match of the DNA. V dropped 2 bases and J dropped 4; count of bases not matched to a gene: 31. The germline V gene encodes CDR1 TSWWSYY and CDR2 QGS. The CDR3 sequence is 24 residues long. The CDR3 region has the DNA TGTGCTCTTGGGGAATTAGCCTCCGATACTGGGGGATGCCGGATTAGGAGAGGCATCGATAAACTCATCTTT. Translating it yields CALGELASDTGGCRIRRGIDKLIF.

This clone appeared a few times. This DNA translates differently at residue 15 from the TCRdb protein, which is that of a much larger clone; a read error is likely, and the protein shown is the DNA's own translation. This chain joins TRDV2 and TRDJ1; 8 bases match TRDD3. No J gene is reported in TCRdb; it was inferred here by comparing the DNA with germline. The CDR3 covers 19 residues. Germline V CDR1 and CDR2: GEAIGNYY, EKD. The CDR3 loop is CACDSVLGGSASYTGKLIF. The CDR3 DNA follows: TGTGCCTGTGACTCCGTACTGGGGGGTTCCGCCTCGTACACCGGTAAACTCATCTTT.

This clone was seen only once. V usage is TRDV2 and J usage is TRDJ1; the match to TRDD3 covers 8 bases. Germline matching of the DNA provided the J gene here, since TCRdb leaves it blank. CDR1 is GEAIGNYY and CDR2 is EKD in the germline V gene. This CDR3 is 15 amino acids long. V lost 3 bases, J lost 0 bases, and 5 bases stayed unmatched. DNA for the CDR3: TGTGCCTGTGACTCTGAGGGGGATAACACCGATAAACTCATCTTT. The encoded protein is CACDSEGDNTDKLIF.

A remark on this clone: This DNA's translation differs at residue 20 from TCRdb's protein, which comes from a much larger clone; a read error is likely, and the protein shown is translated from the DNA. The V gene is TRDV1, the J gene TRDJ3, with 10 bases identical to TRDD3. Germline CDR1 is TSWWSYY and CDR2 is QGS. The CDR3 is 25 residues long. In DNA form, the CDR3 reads TGTGCTCTTGGGGAACTAGTCTTCCCCCATTGGTACTGGGGGATCGTCTCCTGGGACCCCCGACAGATGTTTTTC. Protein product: CALGELVFPHWYWGIVSWDPRQMFF.

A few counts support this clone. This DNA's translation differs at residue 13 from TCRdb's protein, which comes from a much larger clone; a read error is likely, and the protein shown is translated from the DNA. CDR3 protein: CALGDPVPSCGGHTDKLIF. The CDR3 DNA reads TGTGCTCTTGGGGACCCCGTGCCTTCCTGCGGTGGGCACACCGATAAACTCATCTTT. The V gene is TRDV1, the J gene TRDJ1, with 7 positions matching TRDD2. Germline CDR1 reads TSWWSYY; CDR2 reads QGS. The V and J ends lost 3 bases and 0 bases, in that order; junction bases with no gene match: 16. The CDR3 length is 19 residues.

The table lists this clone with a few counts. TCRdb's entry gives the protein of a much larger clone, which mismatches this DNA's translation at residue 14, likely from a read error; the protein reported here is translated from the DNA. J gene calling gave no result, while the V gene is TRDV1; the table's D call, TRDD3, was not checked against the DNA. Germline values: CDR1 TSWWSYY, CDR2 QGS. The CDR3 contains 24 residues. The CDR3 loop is CALGERPTSLTGGHAAGYTDKLIF. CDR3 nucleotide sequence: TGTGCTCTTGGGGAACGACCTACCTCGCTAACTGGGGGACACGCTGCCGGGTACACCGATAAACTCATTTTT.

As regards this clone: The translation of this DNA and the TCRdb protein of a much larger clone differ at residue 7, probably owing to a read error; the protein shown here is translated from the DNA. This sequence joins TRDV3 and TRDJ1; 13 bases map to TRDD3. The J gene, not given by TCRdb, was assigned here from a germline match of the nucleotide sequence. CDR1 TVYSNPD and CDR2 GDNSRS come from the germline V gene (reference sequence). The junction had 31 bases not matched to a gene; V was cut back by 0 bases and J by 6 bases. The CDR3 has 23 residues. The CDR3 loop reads CAFRGAPPTDWFTGGYDENKLIF. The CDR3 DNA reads TGTGCCTTTAGGGGAGCCCCTCCTACGGATTGGTTTACTGGGGGATACGATGAAAATAAACTCATCTTT.

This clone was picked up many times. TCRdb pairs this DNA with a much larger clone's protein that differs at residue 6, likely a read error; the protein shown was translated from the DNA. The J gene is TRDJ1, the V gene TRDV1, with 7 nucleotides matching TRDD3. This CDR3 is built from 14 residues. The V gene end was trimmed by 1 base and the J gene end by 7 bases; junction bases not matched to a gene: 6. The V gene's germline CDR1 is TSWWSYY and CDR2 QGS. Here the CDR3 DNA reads TGTGCTCTTGGGGAACAGATCTGGGGGGCTAAACTCATCTTT. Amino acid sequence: CALGEQIWGAKLIF.

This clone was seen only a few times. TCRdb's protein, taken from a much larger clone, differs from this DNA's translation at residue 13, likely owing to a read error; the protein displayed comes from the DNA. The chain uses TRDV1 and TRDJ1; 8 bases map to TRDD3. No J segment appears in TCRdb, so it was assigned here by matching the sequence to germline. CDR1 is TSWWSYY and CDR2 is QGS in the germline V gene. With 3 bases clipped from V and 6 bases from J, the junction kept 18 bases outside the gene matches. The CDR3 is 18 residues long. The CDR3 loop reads CALGDRDGRGIIRYKLIF. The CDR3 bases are TGTGCTCTTGGGGACAGGGACGGAAGGGGGATAATCAGGTATAAACTCATCTTT.

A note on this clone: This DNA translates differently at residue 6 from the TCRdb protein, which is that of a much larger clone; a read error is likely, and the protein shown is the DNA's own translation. The CDR3, as DNA: TGTGCTCTTGGGGAAATAGGTGGGGGATCTCTCCATAAACTCATCTTT. It specifies CALGEIGGGSLHKLIF. This chain connects TRDV1 to TRDJ1; 8 nucleotides match TRDD3. The CDR3 runs to 16 residues. The V gene's germline CDR1 is TSWWSYY and CDR2 QGS. J lost 6 bases, V lost 2 bases, and 11 bases had no gene match.

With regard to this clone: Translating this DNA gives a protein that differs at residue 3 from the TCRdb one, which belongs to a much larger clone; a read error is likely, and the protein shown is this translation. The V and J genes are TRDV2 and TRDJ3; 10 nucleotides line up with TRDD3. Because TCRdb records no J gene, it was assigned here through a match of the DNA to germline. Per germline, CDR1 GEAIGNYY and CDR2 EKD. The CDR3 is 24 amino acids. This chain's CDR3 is CASDTIDSRTGGSGPSWDTRQMFF. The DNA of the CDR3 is TGTGCCAGTGACACCATCGATTCCCGTACTGGGGGATCAGGGCCTTCCTGGGACACCCGACAGATGTTTTTC.

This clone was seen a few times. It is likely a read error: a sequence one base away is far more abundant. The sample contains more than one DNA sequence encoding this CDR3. DNA of the CDR3: TGTGCCCTTGGGGAAATTAGTGCTTACGCATCTATCTACTGGGGGATACCAGATAAACTCATCTTT. Residues: CALGEISAYASIYWGIPDKLIF. The chain has TRDV1 and TRDJ1; the match to TRDD3 covers 12 bases. CDR1 TSWWSYY and CDR2 QGS come from the germline V gene. CDR3 length equals 22 residues.

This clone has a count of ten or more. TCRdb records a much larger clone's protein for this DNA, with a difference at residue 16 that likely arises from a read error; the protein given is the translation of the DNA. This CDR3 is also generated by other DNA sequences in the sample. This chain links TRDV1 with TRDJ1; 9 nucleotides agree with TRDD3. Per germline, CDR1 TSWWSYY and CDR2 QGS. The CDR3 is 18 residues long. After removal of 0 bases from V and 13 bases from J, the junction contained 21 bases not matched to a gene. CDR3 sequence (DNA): TGTGCTCTTGGGGAACTATCAGGGGGGATACTCCCAGTGCTCGAACCCATCTTT. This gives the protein CALGELSGGILPVLEPIF.

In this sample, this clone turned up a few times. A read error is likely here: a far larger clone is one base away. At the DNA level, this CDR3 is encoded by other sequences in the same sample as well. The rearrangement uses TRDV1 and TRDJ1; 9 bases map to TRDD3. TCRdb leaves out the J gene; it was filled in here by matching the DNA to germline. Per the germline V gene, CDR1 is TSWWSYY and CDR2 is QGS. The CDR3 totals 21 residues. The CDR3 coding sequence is TGTGCCCTTGGGGAAAAATGGCCGAGTCTATTCTGGGGATACGGGTCCGATAAACTCATCTTT. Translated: CALGEKWPSLFWGYGSDKLIF.

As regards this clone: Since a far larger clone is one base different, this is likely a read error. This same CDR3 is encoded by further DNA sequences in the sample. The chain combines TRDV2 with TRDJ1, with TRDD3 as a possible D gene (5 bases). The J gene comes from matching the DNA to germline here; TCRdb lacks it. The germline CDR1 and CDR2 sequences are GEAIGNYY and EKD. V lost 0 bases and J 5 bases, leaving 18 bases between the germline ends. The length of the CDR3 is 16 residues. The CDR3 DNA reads TGTGCCTGTGACACCGTTTGGGATCAAAATGCTGATAAACTCATCTTT. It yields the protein CACDTVWDQNADKLIF.

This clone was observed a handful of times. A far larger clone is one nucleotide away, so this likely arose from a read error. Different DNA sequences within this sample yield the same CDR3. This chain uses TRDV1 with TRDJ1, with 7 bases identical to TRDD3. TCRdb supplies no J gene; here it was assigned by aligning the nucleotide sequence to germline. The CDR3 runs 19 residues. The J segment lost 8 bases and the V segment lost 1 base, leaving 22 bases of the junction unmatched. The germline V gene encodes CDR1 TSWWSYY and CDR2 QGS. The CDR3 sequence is CALGEHKADWGARVDKLIF. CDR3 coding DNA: TGTGCTCTTGGGGAACATAAGGCGGACTGGGGTGCTCGGGTCGACAAACTCATCTTT.

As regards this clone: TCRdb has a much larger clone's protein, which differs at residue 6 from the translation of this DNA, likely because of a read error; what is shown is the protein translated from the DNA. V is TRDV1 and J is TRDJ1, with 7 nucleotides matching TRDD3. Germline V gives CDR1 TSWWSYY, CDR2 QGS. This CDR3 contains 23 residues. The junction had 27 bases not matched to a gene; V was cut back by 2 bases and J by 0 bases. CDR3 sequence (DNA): TGTGCTCTTGGGGAAATTTCGGTTCTAGGGAGACTGGGGATTACTACGTACACCGATAAACTCATCTTT. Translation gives CALGEISVLGRLGITTYTDKLIF.

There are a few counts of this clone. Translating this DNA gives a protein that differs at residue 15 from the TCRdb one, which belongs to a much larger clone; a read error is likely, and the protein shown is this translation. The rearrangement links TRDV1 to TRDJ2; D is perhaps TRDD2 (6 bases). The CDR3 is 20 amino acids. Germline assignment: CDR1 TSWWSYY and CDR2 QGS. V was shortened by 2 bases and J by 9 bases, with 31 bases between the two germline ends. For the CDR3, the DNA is TGTGCTCTTGGGGAAGCCGGTTCGGTTTTTCGACTTCCTGGTACAACACAACTCTTCTTT. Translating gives CALGEAGSVFRLPGTTQLFF.

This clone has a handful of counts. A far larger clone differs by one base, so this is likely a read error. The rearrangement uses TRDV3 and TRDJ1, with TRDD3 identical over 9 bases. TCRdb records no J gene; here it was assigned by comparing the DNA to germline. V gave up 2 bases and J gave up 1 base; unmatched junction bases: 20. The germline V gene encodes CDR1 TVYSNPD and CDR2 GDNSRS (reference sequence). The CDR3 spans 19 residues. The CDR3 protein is CAFCPPYRGYEIGTDKLIF. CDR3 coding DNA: TGTGCCTTTTGCCCCCCCTACCGGGGATACGAAATAGGCACCGATAAACTCATCTTT.

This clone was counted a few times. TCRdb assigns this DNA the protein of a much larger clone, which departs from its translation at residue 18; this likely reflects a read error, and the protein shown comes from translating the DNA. The CDR3 coding sequence is TGTGCTCTTGGGGAAGCTAAAGGTCTCCTGGGTACACAGACGATACTGGGGGTTGTTAACACCGATAAACTCATCTTT. It specifies CALGEAKGLLGTQTILGVVNTDKLIF. The genes are TRDV1 and TRDJ1, with 8 nucleotides matching TRDD3. The J gene was not available in TCRdb and was assigned here by matching the DNA to germline segments. The V segment lost 2 bases and the J segment 0 bases; nucleotides outside the gene matches: 35. Germline CDR1 reads TSWWSYY; CDR2 reads QGS. The CDR3 covers 26 residues.

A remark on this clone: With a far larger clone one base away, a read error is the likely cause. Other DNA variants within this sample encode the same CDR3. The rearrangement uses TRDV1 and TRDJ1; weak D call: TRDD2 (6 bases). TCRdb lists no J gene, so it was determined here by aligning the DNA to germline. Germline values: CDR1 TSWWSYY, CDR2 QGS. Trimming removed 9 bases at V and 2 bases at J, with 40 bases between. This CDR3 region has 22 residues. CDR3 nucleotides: TGTGCTCTCGGGAAGACCCCATTCTTCCTCACCAATTTAGCGTCCCCAACCGATAAACTCATCTTT. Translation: CALGKTPFFLTNLASPTDKLIF.

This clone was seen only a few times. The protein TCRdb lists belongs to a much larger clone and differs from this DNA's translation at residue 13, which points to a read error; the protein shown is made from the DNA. The CDR3 loop is CALGDSSYIGGYALGTDKLIF. Here the CDR3 DNA reads TGTGCTCTTGGGGACTCTTCCTACATCGGGGGATACGCCCTGGGGACCGATAAACTCATCTTT. The chain recombines TRDV1 with TRDJ1; 10 nucleotides match TRDD3. This CDR3 region has 21 residues. Trimming cost V 3 bases and J 2 bases; bases outside gene matches: 21. Germline loops: CDR1 TSWWSYY, CDR2 QGS.

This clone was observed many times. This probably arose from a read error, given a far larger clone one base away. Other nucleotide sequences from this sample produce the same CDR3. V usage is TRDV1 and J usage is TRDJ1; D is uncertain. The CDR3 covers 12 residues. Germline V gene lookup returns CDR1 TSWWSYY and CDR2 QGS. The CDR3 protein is CALGEPAHKLIF. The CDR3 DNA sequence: TGTGCTCTTGGGGAACCAGCGCATAAGCTCATCTTT.

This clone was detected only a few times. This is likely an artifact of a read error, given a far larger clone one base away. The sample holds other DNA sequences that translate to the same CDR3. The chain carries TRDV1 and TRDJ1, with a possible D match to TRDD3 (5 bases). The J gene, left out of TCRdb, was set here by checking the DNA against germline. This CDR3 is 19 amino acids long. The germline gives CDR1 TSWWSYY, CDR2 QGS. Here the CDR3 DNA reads TGTGCCCTTGGGGAAAGCCCCCCACTCCGTCCACCGTACACCGATAAACTCATCTTT. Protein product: CALGESPPLRPPYTDKLIF.

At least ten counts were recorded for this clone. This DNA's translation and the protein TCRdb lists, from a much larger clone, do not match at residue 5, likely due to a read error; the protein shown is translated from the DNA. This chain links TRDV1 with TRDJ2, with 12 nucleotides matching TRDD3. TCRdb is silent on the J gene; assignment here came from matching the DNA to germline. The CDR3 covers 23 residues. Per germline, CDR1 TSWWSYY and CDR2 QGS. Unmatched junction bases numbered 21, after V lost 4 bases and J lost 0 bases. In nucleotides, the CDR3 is TGTGCTCTTGGGGGACTAGGTAGGGAGACCTACTGGGGGATACTCTCTTTGACAGCACAACTCTTCTTT. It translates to CALGGLGRETYWGILSLTAQLFF.

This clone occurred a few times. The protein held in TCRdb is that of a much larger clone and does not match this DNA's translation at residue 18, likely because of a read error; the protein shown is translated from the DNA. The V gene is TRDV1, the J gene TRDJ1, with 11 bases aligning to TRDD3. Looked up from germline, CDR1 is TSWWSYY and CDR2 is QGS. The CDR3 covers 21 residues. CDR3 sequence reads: CALGEEGALPILGDRSDRLIF. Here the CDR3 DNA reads TGTGCTCTTGGGGAGGAAGGGGCCCTCCCAATACTGGGGGATAGATCGGATAGACTCATCTTT.